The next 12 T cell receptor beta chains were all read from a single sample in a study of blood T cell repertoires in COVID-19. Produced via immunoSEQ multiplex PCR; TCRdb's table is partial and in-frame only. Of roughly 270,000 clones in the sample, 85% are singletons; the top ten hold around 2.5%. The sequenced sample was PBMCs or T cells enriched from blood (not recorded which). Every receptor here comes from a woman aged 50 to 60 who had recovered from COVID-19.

This CDR3 reads CASSFTGPNTEAFF. The CDR3 nucleotides are TGCGCCAGCAGCTTTACAGGGCCGAACACTGAAGCTTTCTTT. This sequence joins TRBV5-1 and TRBJ1-1; weak D call: TRBD1 (6 bases). The CDR3 loop spans 14 amino acids. CDR1 and CDR2 (germline): SGHRS, YFSETQ. Trimming stripped 2 bases from V and 1 base from J, with 9 bases between.

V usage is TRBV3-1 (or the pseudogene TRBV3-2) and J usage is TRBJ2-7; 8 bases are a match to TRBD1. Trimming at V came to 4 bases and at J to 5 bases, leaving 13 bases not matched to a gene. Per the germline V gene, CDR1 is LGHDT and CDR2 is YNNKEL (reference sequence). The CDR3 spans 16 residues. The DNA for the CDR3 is TGTGCCAGCAGCCTCACCCCCGGACAGGGTTGGAACGAGCAGTACTTC. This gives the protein CASSLTPGQGWNEQYF.

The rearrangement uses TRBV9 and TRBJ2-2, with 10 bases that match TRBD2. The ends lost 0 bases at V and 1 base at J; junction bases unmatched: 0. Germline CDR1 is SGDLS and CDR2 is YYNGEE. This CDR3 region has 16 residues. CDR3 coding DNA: TGTGCCAGCAGCGTAGTAGCGGGGGGGAACACCGGGGAGCTGTTTTTT. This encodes CASSVVAGGNTGELFF.

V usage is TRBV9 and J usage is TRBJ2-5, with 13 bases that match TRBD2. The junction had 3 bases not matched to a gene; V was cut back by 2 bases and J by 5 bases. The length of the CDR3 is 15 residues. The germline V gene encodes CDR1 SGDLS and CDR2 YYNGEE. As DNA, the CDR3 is TGTGCCAGCAGCGTTGGGACTAGCGGGACTGAGACCCAGTACTTC. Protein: CASSVGTSGTETQYF.

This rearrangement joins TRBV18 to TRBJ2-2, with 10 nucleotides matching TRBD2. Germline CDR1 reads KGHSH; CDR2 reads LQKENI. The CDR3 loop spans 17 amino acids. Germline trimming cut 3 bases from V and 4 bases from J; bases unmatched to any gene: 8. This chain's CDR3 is CASSPRLAGVSTGELFF. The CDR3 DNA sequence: TGTGCCAGCTCACCCCGCCTAGCGGGAGTTAGCACCGGGGAGCTGTTTTTT. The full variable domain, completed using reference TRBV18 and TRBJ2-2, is NAGVMQNPRHLVRRRGQEARLRCSPMKGHSHVYWYRQLPEEGLKFMVYLQKENIIDESGMPKERFSAEFPKEGPSILRIQQVVRGDSAAYFCASSPRLAGVSTGELFFGEGSRLTVL.

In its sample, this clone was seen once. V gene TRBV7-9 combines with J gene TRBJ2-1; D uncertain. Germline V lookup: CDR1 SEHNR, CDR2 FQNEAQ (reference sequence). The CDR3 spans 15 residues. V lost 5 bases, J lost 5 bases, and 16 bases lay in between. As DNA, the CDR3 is TGTGCCAGCAGCCTCCTTCTCGCCAGGCACAATGAGCAGTTCTTC. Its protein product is CASSLLLARHNEQFF.

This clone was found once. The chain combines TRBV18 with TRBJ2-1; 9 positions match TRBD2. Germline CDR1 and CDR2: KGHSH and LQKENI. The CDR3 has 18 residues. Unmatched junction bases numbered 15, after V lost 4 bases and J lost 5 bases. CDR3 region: CASSRLTAGGLGDNEQFF. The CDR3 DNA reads TGTGCCAGCTCACGTCTTACAGCGGGGGGCCTAGGAGACAATGAGCAGTTCTTC. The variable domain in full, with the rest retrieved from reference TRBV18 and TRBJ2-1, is NAGVMQNPRHLVRRRGQEARLRCSPMKGHSHVYWYRQLPEEGLKFMVYLQKENIIDESGMPKERFSAEFPKEGPSILRIQQVVRGDSAAYFCASSRLTAGGLGDNEQFFGPGTRLTVL.

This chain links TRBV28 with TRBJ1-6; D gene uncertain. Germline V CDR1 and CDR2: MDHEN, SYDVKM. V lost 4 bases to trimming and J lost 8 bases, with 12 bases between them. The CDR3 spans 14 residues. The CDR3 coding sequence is TGTGCCAGCAGTTCCGCGGACGGGGATTCACCCCTCCACTTT. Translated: CASSSADGDSPLHF.

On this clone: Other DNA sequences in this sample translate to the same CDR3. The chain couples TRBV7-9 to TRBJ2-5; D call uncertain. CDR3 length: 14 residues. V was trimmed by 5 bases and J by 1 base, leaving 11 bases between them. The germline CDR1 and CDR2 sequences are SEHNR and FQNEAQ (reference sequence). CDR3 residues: CASSLPTGQETQYF. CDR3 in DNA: TGTGCCAGCAGCCTCCCGACTGGCCAAGAGACCCAGTACTTC.

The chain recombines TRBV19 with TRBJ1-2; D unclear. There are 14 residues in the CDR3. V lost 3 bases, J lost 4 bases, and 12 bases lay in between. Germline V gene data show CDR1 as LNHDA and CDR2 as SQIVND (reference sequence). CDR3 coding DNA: TGTGCCAGTAGTATGTTCGAGGGCTTCTATGGCTACACCTTC. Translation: CASSMFEGFYGYTF. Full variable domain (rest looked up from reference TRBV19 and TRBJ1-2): DGGITQSPKYLFRKEGQNVTLSCEQNLNHDAMYWYRQDPGQGLRLIYYSQIVNDFQKGDIAEGYSVSREKKESFPLTVTSAQKNPTAFYLCASSMFEGFYGYTFGSGTRLTVV.

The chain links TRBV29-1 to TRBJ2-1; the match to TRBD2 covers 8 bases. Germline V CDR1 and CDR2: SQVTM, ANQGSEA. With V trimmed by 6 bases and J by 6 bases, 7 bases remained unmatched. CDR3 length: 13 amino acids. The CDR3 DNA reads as TGCAGCGTACCGGGACTAGGGGGCAATGAGCAGTTCTTC. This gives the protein CSVPGLGGNEQFF.

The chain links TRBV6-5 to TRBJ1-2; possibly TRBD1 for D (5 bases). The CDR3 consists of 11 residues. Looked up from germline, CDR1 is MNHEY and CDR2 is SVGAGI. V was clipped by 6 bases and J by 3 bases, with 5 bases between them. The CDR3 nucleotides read TGTGCCAGCAGACAGGACTATGGCTACACCTTC. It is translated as CASRQDYGYTF.